This is a list of T cell receptor beta chains from one sample in a study of T cells in Graves' hyperthyroidism and ophthalmopathy. MiXCR, applied by TCRdb to the multiplex PCR reads, yields one record per CDR3 protein. The sample comprises fewer than 900,000 distinct CDR3 sequences, 16% of which are singletons, and under 9.5% rests with the top ten. The sequencing input was blood. These TCRs come from a man between 18 and 35 years old with Graves' hyperthyroidism. Both conserved end residues are part of each CDR3. The D gene is left open where the match is weak. For some rows the clone size is stated as once, few or many, or as a class when expanded; others skip it.

>TRBV5-1|.|TRBJ2-7|.
TGCGCCAGCAGCTTGCTGAATGGTGCCTACGAGCAGTACTTC
CASSLLNGAYEQYF
>TRBV18|few|TRBJ2-1|TRBD2
TGTGCCAGCTCCCCCGGACTAGCGGGAGGGCCGAGCAATGAGCAGTTCTTC
CASSPGLAGGPSNEQFF
>TRBV4-3|few|TRBJ2-1|TRBD1
TGCGCCAGCAGCCAAGGGCAGGGGGCGCGCGATGAGCAGTTCTTC
CASSQGQGARDEQFF
>TRBV11-2|many|TRBJ1-1|TRBD1
TGTGCCAGCAGCGGTTCCGAGGGGGCGGGTGGCACTGAAGCTTTCTTT
CASSGSEGAGGTEAFF
>TRBV12-5|few|TRBJ1-3|.
TGTGCTAGTACTATCCTGGGAAACACCATATATTTT
CASTILGNTIYF
>TRBV11-2|many|TRBJ2-1|.
TGTGCCAGCAGCCCCGTACGAGGGAGGAATGAGCAGTTCTTC
CASSPVRGRNEQFF
>TRBV7-2|.|TRBJ1-6|TRBD1
TGTGCCAGCAGCTTAATGGGAGGGGGCGATTCACCCCTCCACTTT
CASSLMGGGDSPLHF
>TRBV9|few|TRBJ2-1|TRBD2
TGTGCCAGCAGTCGCAAAACTAGCGGCAATGAGCAGTTCTTC
CASSRKTSGNEQFF
>TRBV12-3/TRBV12-4|few|TRBJ1-5|.
TGTGCCAGCAGCTTCACGAGGCTAGGCAATCAGCCCCAGCATTTT
CASSFTRLGNQPQHF
>TRBV3-1|.|TRBJ2-5|TRBD2
TGTGCCAGCAGCCCAGAGGCTAGCGGAAAAGAGACCCAGTACTTC
CASSPEASGKETQYF
>TRBV10-3|many|TRBJ2-5|.
TGTGCCATCTCGCGCCGGACAGAAGAGACCCAGTACTTC
CAISRRTEETQYF
>TRBV7-9|.|TRBJ2-5|.
TGTGCCAGCAGCCCATTCCCCCTTATGACCTCCCAAGAGACCCAGTACTTC
CASSPFPLMTSQETQYF
>TRBV7-2|many|TRBJ2-7|TRBD1
TGTGCCAGCAGCTCGACGGCCCGGACAGGGCCCTACGAGCAGTACTTC
CASSSTARTGPYEQYF
>TRBV28|many|TRBJ2-1|.
TGTGCCAGCCTTGAGGGTGTCCGGGACACCAATGAGCAGTTCTTC
CASLEGVRDTNEQFF
>TRBV20-1|few|TRBJ2-7|.
.
CSTSGPHYEQYF
>TRBV7-2|.|TRBJ2-3|.
TGTGCCAGCAGCTTGGGGGATACGAAGTATTTT
CASSLGDTKYF
>TRBV12-3/TRBV12-4|.|TRBJ2-2|.
TGTGCCAGCAGAGCGTTTCTGGGGCAGGGGGGTCCGCGTTCCGGGGAGCTGTTTTTT
CASRAFLGQGGPRSGELFF
>TRBV20-1|.|TRBJ1-4|.
TGCAGTGCTACCCCTGGGGGGCGCGGTGAAAAACTGTTTTTT
CSATPGGRGEKLFF
>TRBV19|.|TRBJ2-7|TRBD1
TGTGCCAGTAGTGGGCAGGGGGTAGCCTACGAGCAGTACTTC
CASSGQGVAYEQYF
>TRBV13|.|TRBJ1-6|.
TGTGCCAGCAGCTCAAGGAGGCTCAATTCACCCCTCCACTTT
CASSSRRLNSPLHF
>TRBV2|many|TRBJ2-7|TRBD2
TGTGCCGGGGAGACTAGCGGATCCTACGAGCAGTACTTC
CAGETSGSYEQYF
>TRBV6-1|.|TRBJ1-1|.
TGTGCCAGCAGCTCAAACCGGGACATGAACACTGAAGCTTTCTTT
CASSSNRDMNTEAFF
>TRBV9|few|TRBJ2-7|.
TGTGCCAGCAGCGCCCGACCTGGGAGTTCCTACGAGCAGTACTTC
CASSARPGSSYEQYF
>TRBV12-3/TRBV12-4|many|TRBJ1-1|TRBD1
TGTGCCAGCAGGCCTTCAGGACAGGGGCACGTCGCTGAAGCTTTCTTT
CASRPSGQGHVAEAFF
>TRBV5-1|few|TRBJ1-4|.
TGCGCCAGCAGCCAGGTCGACCGGGACACTAATGAAAAACTGTTTTTT
CASSQVDRDTNEKLFF
>TRBV7-9|.|TRBJ2-7|.
TGTGCCAGCAGCATAAACCCGAGGCAGGGGACCTACGAGCAGTACTTC
CASSINPRQGTYEQYF
>TRBV6-2/TRBV6-3|few|TRBJ2-5|.
TGTGCCAGCAGTTGGGCTCTGCCTGAGGGGACCCAGTACTTC
CASSWALPEGTQYF
>TRBV7-2|few|TRBJ1-5|.
TGTGCCAGCAGCTTAGCGCTCGGCCGGAGGGGTCAGCCCCAGCATTTT
CASSLALGRRGQPQHF
>TRBV13|few|TRBJ2-1|.
TGTGCCAGCAGCTTAGGCCATCTAGCGTACAATGAGCAGTTCTTC
CASSLGHLAYNEQFF
>TRBV30|many|TRBJ2-2|TRBD2
TGTGCCTGGAGTGGAGCGGGAGGAGGGGCCGGGGAGCTGTTTTTT
CAWSGAGGGAGELFF
>TRBV20-1|.|TRBJ2-1|.
TGCAGTGCTAGCGGGAAGGAGCAGTTCTTC
CSASGKEQFF
>TRBV4-2|few|TRBJ2-2|TRBD2
TGTGCCAGCAGCCAAGATCCTAGCGGGAGGGGTACCGGGGAGCTGTTTTTT
CASSQDPSGRGTGELFF
>TRBV18|many|TRBJ1-4|.
TGTGCCAGCTCACCACGCAACACAGCAACTAATGAAAAACTGTTTTTT
CASSPRNTATNEKLFF
>TRBV5-1|few|TRBJ2-3|TRBD2
TGCGCCAGCAGCTTGGAACTAGCGGCTACCTCCCCCGATACGCAGTATTTT
CASSLELAATSPDTQYF
>TRBV5-1|.|TRBJ2-3|TRBD2
TGCGCCAGCAGCTTAGCCCGAGGGCGGACTAGCGGCTACACAGATACGCAGTATTTT
CASSLARGRTSGYTDTQYF
>TRBV6-1|.|TRBJ1-5|.
TGTGCCAGCAGTGAGGGTTGGGTTGCCAGGGCGGGGGATCAGCCCCAGCATTTT
CASSEGWVARAGDQPQHF
>TRBV30|many|TRBJ2-2|.
TGTGCCTGGACGGCGGCGGTAACTGTGACCGAGCTGTTTTTT
CAWTAAVTVTELFF
>TRBV2|.|TRBJ2-7|.
TGTGCCAGCAGGAAGGGACATGGAGGTTCCTACGAGCAGTACTTC
CASRKGHGGSYEQYF
>TRBV3-1|.|TRBJ2-3|.
TGTGCCAGCAGCCAAGGACGCCTTGAGGATACGCAGTATTTT
CASSQGRLEDTQYF
>TRBV5-4|many|TRBJ2-7|TRBD2
TGTGCCAGCAGCTTGGCCGGCGGGAGGTCCTACGAGCAGTACTTC
CASSLAGGRSYEQYF
>TRBV7-9|many|TRBJ2-5|.
TGTGCCAGCAGCTTAGACTCTCAGGGGTGGCAAGAGACCCAGTACTTC
CASSLDSQGWQETQYF
>TRBV25-1|.|TRBJ1-2|.
TGTGCCAGCAGGCAGGAGGTTGGGGGCTACACCTTC
CASRQEVGGYTF